These 28 T cell receptor beta chains were all obtained from the same sample, sequenced in a study of regulatory T cells in long-lasting Graves disease. Time point reported: persistent/refractory GD, antithyroid drugs over 5 years with positive TRAb. PBMC RNA served as the TCR library source. Construction of the TCR beta libraries employed iRepertoire HTBI primers in conjunction with Arm-PCR of CDR3 regions. TCRdb called the multiplex PCR reads again in MiXCR, with one record for every CDR3 protein. The table includes 650,000 to 850,000 distinct CDR3 sequences, around 30% detected once. Sequencing used peripheral blood mononuclear cells (PBMCs), obtained when the disease was refractory, from a patient treated with antithyroid drugs. Receptors were obtained from a female donor with Graves disease.

This clonotype was picked up many times. V and J are TRBV28 and TRBJ2-5; D unclear. CDR3 length: 15 amino acids. The V end lost 1 base, the J end lost 5 bases, and 14 bases lay between the germline ends. Looked up from germline, CDR1 is MDHEN and CDR2 is SYDVKM. The CDR3 sequence is CASSLFASVGETQYF. The CDR3 nucleotides read TGTGCCAGCAGTTTATTCGCCAGCGTCGGGGAGACCCAGTACTTC. Full variable domain (outside the CDR3, taken from reference TRBV28 and TRBJ2-5): DVKVTQSSRYLVKRTGEKVFLECVQDMDHENMFWYRQDPGLGLRLIYFSYDVKMKEKGDIPEGYSVSREKKERFSLILESASTNQTSMYLCASSLFASVGETQYFGPGTRLLVL.

At least ten counts were recorded for this clonotype. This chain joins TRBV7-2 and TRBJ1-6; tentative D call: TRBD1 (6 bases). Germline assignment: CDR1 SGHTA and CDR2 FQGNSA. The ends were cut back, 4 bases at V and 13 bases at J, with 14 bases in the middle. This CDR3 has 13 residues. The CDR3 is CASSSRDRLPLHF. The DNA of the CDR3 is TGTGCCAGCAGCTCACGTGACAGGTTGCCCCTCCACTTT.

With regard to this clonotype: Here the CDR3 omits its conserved ending phenylalanine or tryptophan, so a read error is the likely source. It is unclear where the CDR3 begins or ends on the DNA, so no DNA is shown, and the CDR3 is as TCRdb lists it. V gene TRBV5-6 combines with J gene TRBJ1-2; the table assigns TRBD1, which was not confirmed against the DNA. Germline CDR1 and CDR2: SGHDT and YYEEEE. The length of the CDR3 is 11 amino acids, counting both ends. CDR3: CASSLSGVEEV.

This clonotype was seen a handful of times. The V and J genes are TRBV3-1 and TRBJ1-2; perhaps TRBD1 as D (5 bases). The CDR3 covers 14 residues. Trimming took 0 bases from V and 2 from J, leaving 7 bases between them. Germline V gene lookup returns CDR1 LGHDT and CDR2 YNNKEL (reference sequence). In nucleotides, the CDR3 is TGTGCCAGCAGCCAAGATGCAGGGAACTATGGCTACACCTTC. Encoded protein: CASSQDAGNYGYTF.

The chain links TRBV6-1 to TRBJ2-1; D not certain. There are 13 residues in the CDR3. CDR1 MNHNS and CDR2 SASEGT come from the germline V gene. V was trimmed by 6 bases and J by 0 bases, leaving 6 bases between them. The CDR3 bases are TGTGCCAGCAGGACCAACTCCTACAATGAGCAGTTCTTC. Translated: CASRTNSYNEQFF.

As for this clonotype: Here the CDR3 omits its conserved ending phenylalanine or tryptophan, so a read error is the likely source. No DNA is shown, since the ends of the CDR3 on it are uncertain; the CDR3 is the one TCRdb lists. This rearrangement joins TRBV11-2 to TRBJ2-4; the DNA was not used to check the table's D call, TRBD1. The CDR3 spans 12 residues, counting both ends. Germline CDR1 is SGHAT and CDR2 is FQNNGV. CDR3 protein: CASSLGRDRVFL.

This clonotype was seen a handful of times. V and J are TRBV9 and TRBJ1-1; D might be TRBD1 (5 bases). The CDR3 is 15 amino acids. Germline V CDR1 and CDR2: SGDLS, YYNGEE. Between the trimmed V and J ends, which lost 2 bases and 1 base, there was a span of 12 bases. This chain's CDR3 is CASSVAGTANTEAFF. The CDR3 DNA reads TGTGCCAGCAGCGTGGCCGGGACGGCGAACACTGAAGCTTTCTTT.

This clonotype was seen ten or more times. V is TRBV11-2 and J is TRBJ2-2; D unclear. The V gene lost 4 bases and the J gene lost 8 bases, with 17 bases spanning the gap. This CDR3 has 15 residues. In germline, CDR1 is SGHAT, CDR2 FQNNGV. This chain's CDR3 is CASSSNAPVLGELFF. Here the CDR3 DNA reads TGTGCCAGCAGCTCCAACGCGCCGGTTTTAGGGGAGCTGTTTTTT.

The chain has TRBV11-2 and TRBJ2-2; no definite D call. Germline loops: CDR1 SGHAT, CDR2 FQNNGV. This CDR3 has 13 residues. V dropped 2 bases and J dropped 6 bases, with 7 bases sitting between them. CDR3 nucleotides: TGTGCCAGCAGCTTAATAGAATCCGGGGAGCTGTTTTTT. Translation gives CASSLIESGELFF. Together with reference TRBV11-2 and TRBJ2-2, the CDR3 gives the full variable domain: EAGVAQSPRYKIIEKRQSVAFWCNPISGHATLYWYQQILGQGPKLLIQFQNNGVVDDSQLPKDRFSAERLKGVDSTLKIQPAKLEDSAVYLCASSLIESGELFFGEGSRLTVL.

The chain has TRBV19 and TRBJ1-6, with D tentatively TRBD1 (5 bases). V was cut by 2 bases and J by 4 bases, with 6 bases left in between. Germline CDR1 and CDR2: LNHDA and SQIVND (reference sequence). The CDR3 consists of 14 residues. Written as DNA, the CDR3 is TGTGCCAGTAGTATAAGGGGTTATAATTCACCCCTCCACTTT. The encoded protein is CASSIRGYNSPLHF.

This chain links TRBV7-9 with TRBJ1-1; D remains unclear. The V end was cut by 2 bases, the J end by 0 bases, with 10 bases between. In germline, CDR1 is SEHNR, CDR2 FQNEAQ (reference sequence). CDR3 length: 15 amino acids. For the CDR3, the DNA is TGTGCCAGCAGCTTATCTTCAGCTATGAACACTGAAGCTTTCTTT. Residues: CASSLSSAMNTEAFF.

This chain uses TRBV11-2 with TRBJ1-1; 7 positions match TRBD1. The germline V gene has CDR1 SGHAT and CDR2 FQNNGV. V trimming: 1 base; J trimming: 11 bases; junction bases outside the gene matches: 7. CDR3 size: 13 residues. CDR3 sequence (DNA): TGTGCCAGCAGCTTAGTCCCGGACAGGCACGCTTTCTTT. It translates to CASSLVPDRHAFF.

This clonotype was seen more than once but under ten times. This sequence joins TRBV12-3 or TRBV12-4 and TRBJ2-7, with D maybe TRBD1 (5 bases). Trimming removed 6 bases at V and 2 bases at J, with 17 bases between. The CDR3 has 15 amino acids. The CDR3 nucleotides read TGTGCCAGCAGCTTCGAAGGGGCGCGACCCTACGAGCAGTACTTC. Encoded protein: CASSFEGARPYEQYF.

This clonotype was detected a few times. The rearrangement uses TRBV11-3 and TRBJ2-5; 13 positions agree with TRBD2. Germline V gives CDR1 SGHNT, CDR2 YENEEA. CDR3 length equals 17 residues. V lost 1 base, J lost 4 bases, and 6 bases stayed unmatched. CDR3 nucleotide sequence: TGTGCCAGCAGCTTAGGGACTAGCGGGAGAAATAGAGAGACCCAGTACTTC. The encoded protein is CASSLGTSGRNRETQYF.

This clonotype has a handful of counts. The chain joins TRBV28 to TRBJ1-2; no reliable D call. CDR3 length equals 12 residues. Per germline, CDR1 MDHEN and CDR2 SYDVKM. Trimming removed 6 bases from V and 7 bases from J, with 12 bases in between. CDR3 loop: CASSPYPAGYTF. CDR3 DNA sequence: TGTGCCAGCAGCCCCTACCCAGCTGGCTACACCTTC.

The chain links TRBV6-2 or TRBV6-3 to TRBJ1-2; 8 bases agree with TRBD1. Trimming cost V 0 bases and J 4 bases; bases outside gene matches: 16. This CDR3 is built from 19 residues. Germline loops: CDR1 MNHEY, CDR2 SVGEGT. CDR3 in DNA: TGTGCCAGCAGTTACTCTCGGACAGGGCGAGGTGCTGAATTCTATGGCTACACCTTC. Its translation: CASSYSRTGRGAEFYGYTF.

The chain has TRBV28 and TRBJ1-6, with D possibly TRBD1 on 5 matching bases. Trimming removed 6 bases from V and 10 bases from J, with 22 bases in between. Germline lookup yields CDR1 MDHEN and CDR2 SYDVKM. The CDR3 sequence is 16 residues long. The CDR3 sequence is CASSHPPQGRKSPLHF. Written as DNA, the CDR3 is TGTGCCAGCAGCCACCCCCCCCAGGGAAGAAAATCACCCCTCCACTTT.

A remark on this clonotype: This clone may be a read error of a much larger clone one base away. This chain links TRBV3-1 with TRBJ2-3, with 9 bases matching TRBD2. The better agreement between TRBJ2-5 and the DNA end casts doubt on the J call. The CDR3 sequence is 14 residues long. Per the germline V gene, CDR1 is LGHDT and CDR2 is YNNKEL (reference sequence). The DNA for the CDR3 is TGTGTCAGCAGCCAGGGACTAGCCCGAGAGACCCAGTACTTC. This codes for CVSSQGLARETQYF.

This chain links TRBV5-5 with TRBJ2-2, with a possible D match to TRBD2 (6 bases). The CDR3 consists of 18 residues. V lost 1 base and J 7 bases, leaving 23 bases between the germline ends. Germline V CDR1 and CDR2: SGHKS, YYEKEE (reference sequence). CDR3 sequence (DNA): TGTGCCAGCAGCTTGTACGGCCGTCAACAGCCCGGGGGCGGGGAGCTGTTTTTT. Translated: CASSLYGRQQPGGGELFF.

This clonotype was counted between two and nine times. The rearrangement joins TRBV3-1 to TRBJ1-1, with a weak D call TRBD1 (5 bases). CDR3 length: 15 amino acids. V lost 4 bases, J lost 1 base, and 13 bases lay in between. Germline V gene data show CDR1 as LGHDT and CDR2 as YNNKEL (reference sequence). Written as DNA, the CDR3 is TGTGCCAGCAGCCCCTTTGCCAGGGAGAACACTGAAGCTTTCTTT. Translation: CASSPFARENTEAFF.

The J gene is TRBJ2-7, the V gene TRBV28; D unresolved. The V end was cut by 11 bases, the J end by 5 bases, with 13 bases between. The V gene's germline CDR1 is MDHEN and CDR2 SYDVKM. CDR3 length: 11 amino acids. The CDR3 DNA is TGTGCCTGCACTTTAGACGACGAGCAGTACTTC. Translating gives CACTLDDEQYF.

This clonotype occurred many times. The chain joins TRBV6-1 to TRBJ1-2; D uncertain. CDR1 MNHNS and CDR2 SASEGT come from the germline V gene. V gave up 2 bases and J gave up 6 bases, with 13 bases separating them. This CDR3 region has 14 residues. CDR3 loop: CASSEYHLSHGYTF. The DNA for the CDR3 is TGTGCCAGCAGTGAATACCACTTATCACATGGCTACACCTTC.

This clonotype was counted between two and nine times. The gene calls are TRBV5-1 and TRBJ2-7, with 12 bases lining up with TRBD1. The CDR3 contains 14 residues. With V trimmed by 1 base and J by 6 bases, 2 bases remained unmatched. Germline CDR1 is SGHRS and CDR2 is YFSETQ. In DNA form, the CDR3 reads TGCGCCAGCAGCTTGAAGGGACAGGGGGCCGAGCAGTACTTC. Amino acids: CASSLKGQGAEQYF.

The V and J genes are TRBV20-1 and TRBJ1-5; D gene uncertain. CDR3 length: 16 residues. Germline V gene sequence: CDR1 DFQATT, CDR2 SNEGSKA (reference sequence). The V end was cut by 0 bases, the J end by 2 bases, with 14 bases between. The CDR3 sequence is CSARDPDGGGNQPQHF. The CDR3 DNA is TGCAGTGCTAGAGACCCCGACGGAGGCGGCAATCAGCCCCAGCATTTT.

The chain is built from TRBV7-6 and TRBJ2-7; D call uncertain. The germline CDR1 and CDR2 sequences are SGHVS and FNYEAQ. The germline V and J ends were trimmed by 3 bases and 0 bases, with 12 bases remaining between them. The CDR3 has 15 residues. The CDR3 spells CASSLTQQSSYEQYF. The CDR3 nucleotides are TGTGCCAGCAGCTTGACCCAACAGAGCTCCTACGAGCAGTACTTC.

The CDR3 sequence: CASRPGPLSLAGVADTQYF. The DNA for the CDR3 is TGTGCCAGCAGGCCGGGACCCCTGAGCCTAGCGGGAGTGGCAGATACGCAGTATTTT. The J gene is TRBJ2-3, the V gene TRBV12-3 or TRBV12-4; 10 nucleotides align to TRBD2. There are 19 residues in the CDR3. V shed 6 bases, J shed 4 bases, and the junction held 19 bases outside the gene matches.

Only one count was recorded for this clonotype. At one end, the junction sequence differs from germline, possibly due to a read error. V usage is TRBV2 and J usage is TRBJ1-2, with no clear D. The CDR3 is 15 amino acids. The V gene's germline CDR1 is SNHLY and CDR2 FYNNEI. DNA of the CDR3: TGTGCCAGCAGTGAAGCAACTTGGGCAGGCTATGGCTGCACCTTC. Its protein product is CASSEATWAGYGCTF.

This clonotype has just a few counts. The gene calls are TRBV28 and TRBJ1-4; no firm D call. The CDR3 sequence is 13 residues long. V lost 9 bases and J 0 bases, leaving 8 bases between the germline ends. CDR1 MDHEN and CDR2 SYDVKM come from the germline V gene. In DNA, the CDR3 is TGTGCCAGTTACAGATCAACTAATGAAAAACTGTTTTTT. Its translation: CASYRSTNEKLFF.